Presented here are 26 T cell receptor beta chains from one specimen sequenced in a study of blood T cell repertoires in COVID-19 (dated by TCRdb to the early 2020s). The method was the immunoSEQ multiplex PCR assay. TCRdb took this table from immuneACCESS and kept in-frame rearrangements with V and J called. Such tables lack part of the clones; where checked against another copy, unresolved V genes explain under half of the gap, and the rest is unexplained. For this sample there are 55,000 to 80,000 clones; around 91% appear just once. The ten largest clones take up approximately 2.7% of the sample. Sequenced sample: peripheral blood. These receptors all stem from a man aged 50 to 59 with acute or convalescent COVID-19.

The rearrangement uses TRBV5-1 and TRBJ1-1; weak D call: TRBD1 (5 bases). The CDR3 sequence is 16 residues long. In germline, CDR1 is SGHRS, CDR2 YFSETQ. Trimming stripped 4 bases from V and 4 bases from J, with 20 bases between. The CDR3 DNA follows: TGCGCCAGCAGCGAGTTGGACGCAGGGTCGGGCACTGAAGCTTTCTTT. Amino acid sequence: CASSELDAGSGTEAFF.

The chain carries TRBV6-1 and TRBJ2-5, with 12 bases matching TRBD1. Germline trimming cut 3 bases from V and 5 bases from J; bases unmatched to any gene: 7. CDR1 MNHNS and CDR2 SASEGT come from the germline V gene. The CDR3 covers 16 residues. The CDR3 loop reads CASSEWGTGGGETQYF. The CDR3 bases are TGTGCCAGCAGTGAGTGGGGGACAGGGGGCGGTGAGACCCAGTACTTC.

The V and J genes are TRBV30 and TRBJ1-2; 10 bases match TRBD1. CDR3 size: 14 residues. The J segment lost 2 bases and the V segment lost 2 bases, leaving 2 bases of the junction unmatched. Germline-derived CDR1 and CDR2 are GTSNPN and SVGIG (reference sequence). The CDR3 region is CAWSMGQGNYGYTF. In DNA, the CDR3 is TGTGCCTGGAGTATGGGACAGGGGAACTATGGCTACACCTTC.

This clone appeared once. This chain uses TRBV24-1 with TRBJ1-1; 9 bases align to TRBD1. The V gene end was trimmed by 4 bases and the J gene end by 4 bases; junction bases not matched to a gene: 0. Germline CDR1 is KGHDR and CDR2 is SFDVKD. CDR3 length: 13 residues. The CDR3 sequence: CATSEQGATEAFF. The CDR3, as DNA: TGTGCCACCAGTGAACAGGGGGCCACTGAAGCTTTCTTT.

J is TRBJ2-7 and V is TRBV6-5; D is unclear. Germline V gene sequence: CDR1 MNHEY, CDR2 SVGAGI. V was clipped by 2 bases and J by 0 bases, with 8 bases between them. The CDR3 has 14 residues. CDR3 in DNA: TGTGCCAGCAGTTACCACGGAGCCTCCTACGAGCAGTACTTC. Its translation: CASSYHGASYEQYF.

The sample holds one count of this clone. The CDR3 loop is CASSLSPGQLCCTF. CDR3 DNA sequence: TGTGCCAGCAGCTTATCCCCGGGACAACTATGTTGCACCTTC. The chain carries TRBV7-9 and TRBJ1-2, with D perhaps matching TRBD1 (6 bases). CDR1 and CDR2 (germline): SEHNR, FQNEAQ (reference sequence). Trimming removed 2 bases at V and 13 bases at J, with 20 bases between. This CDR3 comprises 14 residues.

A note on this clone: Other DNA sequences in the sample encode the same CDR3. The genes are TRBV6-5 and TRBJ1-4; the match to TRBD1 covers 7 bases. The V segment lost 2 bases and the J segment 2 bases; nucleotides outside the gene matches: 2. The CDR3 extends over 15 amino acids. Per germline, CDR1 MNHEY and CDR2 SVGAGI. CDR3 in amino acids: CASSYEGATNEKLFF. As DNA, the CDR3 is TGTGCCAGCAGTTACGAGGGGGCGACTAATGAAAAACTGTTTTTT.

The V call is TRBV30, the J call TRBJ1-1; D not resolved. CDR3 size: 13 residues. V was trimmed by 1 base and J by 11 bases, leaving 17 bases between them. Looked up from germline, CDR1 is GTSNPN and CDR2 is SVGIG (reference sequence). The chain's CDR3 is CAWSAAGGPGAFF. As DNA, the CDR3 is TGTGCCTGGAGTGCCGCAGGTGGGCCTGGGGCTTTCTTT.

This clone was seen a handful of times. The genes are TRBV24-1 and TRBJ2-1; TRBD1 is a possible D gene (5 bases). The CDR3 is 15 amino acids. The V gene's germline CDR1 is KGHDR and CDR2 SFDVKD. With 4 bases removed from V and 2 bases from J, the gap between germline ends came to 11 bases. This CDR3 is CATSDTRQTYNEQFF. In DNA, the CDR3 is TGTGCCACCAGTGACACACGACAGACCTACAATGAGCAGTTCTTC.

V and J are TRBV5-6 and TRBJ2-2; tentative D call: TRBD1 (5 bases). The CDR3 covers 16 residues. CDR1 SGHDT and CDR2 YYEEEE come from the germline V gene. Trimming left V 4 bases short and J 0 bases short, with 13 bases between. The CDR3 region has the DNA TGTGCCAGCAGCGGGGCCAGAGGAACGAACACCGGGGAGCTGTTTTTT. Protein: CASSGARGTNTGELFF.

The chain is built from TRBV19 and TRBJ2-5, with 10 nucleotides matching TRBD2. CDR3 length: 14 residues. Trimming at V came to 5 bases and at J to 3 bases, leaving 3 bases not matched to a gene. Germline CDR1 reads LNHDA; CDR2 reads SQIVND (reference sequence). This CDR3 reads CASSLLAGEETQYF. The CDR3 coding sequence is TGTGCCAGTAGTCTGCTAGCGGGAGAAGAGACCCAGTACTTC.

This clone was counted between two and nine times. J is TRBJ1-3 and V is TRBV18, with D perhaps TRBD1 (5 bases). The V and J ends lost 2 bases and 0 bases respectively, with 14 bases between them. CDR1 is KGHSH and CDR2 is LQKENI in the germline V gene. This CDR3 spans 17 amino acids. The CDR3 DNA sequence: TGTGCCAGCTCACCAGTAGGACAACGCAACTCTGGAAACACCATATATTTT. It specifies CASSPVGQRNSGNTIYF.

The CDR3 DNA is TGTGCCAGCAGCCCACGGACAGGGGTGGACGAGCAGTACTTC. Translation gives CASSPRTGVDEQYF. This chain links TRBV7-2 with TRBJ2-7, with 9 bases identical to TRBD1. CDR3 length equals 14 residues. Looked up from germline, CDR1 is SGHTA and CDR2 is FQGNSA. V gave up 5 bases and J gave up 5 bases; unmatched junction bases: 7.

This clone was recorded once. The chain recombines TRBV18 with TRBJ1-6; D perhaps matches TRBD1 (5 bases). This CDR3 has 14 residues. CDR1 and CDR2 (germline): KGHSH, LQKENI. The ends were cut back, 1 base at V and 9 bases at J, with 10 bases in the middle. DNA of the CDR3: TGTGCCAGCTCACCACGAGGGGAGGCTTCACCCCTCCACTTT. Translated: CASSPRGEASPLHF.

The J gene is TRBJ2-5, the V gene TRBV25-1; 7 bases agree with TRBD1. CDR1 is MGHDK and CDR2 is SYGVNS in the germline V gene. The CDR3 has 15 amino acids. Trimming removed 3 bases from V and 4 bases from J; junction bases left unmatched: 8. The CDR3 coding sequence is TGTGCCAGCAGTGACCTGACAGGGCTGGGAGAGACCCAGTACTTC. It yields the protein CASSDLTGLGETQYF.

DNA of the CDR3: TGTGCCAGCAGCTTGGGGCTAGCGGGGGAAAACACCGGGGAGCTGTTTTTT. Amino acids: CASSLGLAGENTGELFF. The chain is built from TRBV5-4 and TRBJ2-2, with 10 bases identical to TRBD2. Germline-derived CDR1 and CDR2 are SGHNT and YYREEE (reference sequence). V was clipped by 0 bases and J by 2 bases; unmatched bases: 4. The CDR3 consists of 17 residues.

The rearrangement uses TRBV18 and TRBJ1-1; no definite D call. V gave up 3 bases and J gave up 0 bases, with 11 bases separating them. The CDR3 runs 15 residues. CDR1 KGHSH and CDR2 LQKENI come from the germline V gene. The CDR3 region is CASSPSGGMNTEAFF. CDR3 DNA sequence: TGTGCCAGCTCACCTTCAGGAGGGATGAACACTGAAGCTTTCTTT.

The CDR3 protein is CASSPRLPGQGGYGYTF. Here the CDR3 DNA reads TGTGCCAGCAGCCCCCGTTTACCCGGTCAGGGTGGGTATGGCTACACCTTC. This chain joins TRBV7-6 and TRBJ1-2, with D possibly TRBD1 on 5 matching bases. V dropped 5 bases and J dropped 5 bases, with 24 bases sitting between them. The germline V gene encodes CDR1 SGHVS and CDR2 FNYEAQ. The CDR3 length is 17 residues.

The CDR3 DNA follows: TGTGCCAGCACTATCACGGGACTAGGCCTCCTGAATGAGCAGTTCTTC. It encodes CASTITGLGLLNEQFF. V is TRBV27 and J is TRBJ2-1; TRBD2 aligns across 8 bases. J was trimmed by 7 bases and V by 7 bases; bases with no gene match: 15. Per germline, CDR1 MNHEY and CDR2 SMNVEV (reference sequence). This CDR3 spans 16 amino acids.

The J gene is TRBJ1-2, the V gene TRBV5-5, with D uncertain. CDR1 and CDR2 from the germline V gene are SGHKS and YYEKEE (reference sequence). V was shortened by 0 bases and J by 3 bases, with 12 bases between the two germline ends. CDR3 length: 15 residues. The chain's CDR3 is CASSLGPREHYGYTF. For the CDR3, the DNA is TGTGCCAGCAGCTTGGGACCGAGGGAGCACTATGGCTACACCTTC.

The rearrangement joins TRBV7-2 to TRBJ1-5, with 8 bases identical to TRBD1. The CDR3 is 16 residues long. Germline loops: CDR1 SGHTA, CDR2 FQGNSA. The trim removed 5 bases at V and 6 bases at J, leaving 12 bases unmatched. In DNA, the CDR3 is TGTGCCAGCAGCCCGCAGGGGACAGGTAACACTCAGCCCCAGCATTTT. This encodes CASSPQGTGNTQPQHF.

This clone is medium-sized (0.01 to 0.1%) within its sample. The CDR3 spells CASSTRTGDTKNQPQHF. Written as DNA, the CDR3 is TGTGCCAGTAGCACCAGGACCGGGGACACTAAAAATCAGCCCCAGCATTTT. V is TRBV19 and J is TRBJ1-5, with TRBD1 as a possible D gene (6 bases). In germline, CDR1 is LNHDA, CDR2 SQIVND (reference sequence). V lost 6 bases and J lost 4, with 22 bases in between. The CDR3 covers 17 residues.

In this sample, this clone turned up once. The chain recombines TRBV12-3 or TRBV12-4 with TRBJ1-1, with D perhaps matching TRBD1 (5 bases). This CDR3 contains 13 residues. The V gene lost 2 bases and the J gene lost 13 bases, with 17 bases spanning the gap. CDR3 in DNA: TGTGCCAGCAGTTTAAATCTCCCTCTACAGGTTTTCTTT. This encodes CASSLNLPLQVFF.

The chain joins TRBV10-3 to TRBJ1-1, with D perhaps TRBD1 (5 bases). Germline CDR1 and CDR2: ENHRY and SYGVKD. CDR3 length: 13 residues. Trimming left V 7 bases short and J 3 bases short, with 12 bases between. CDR3 sequence reads: CAINAGGDTEAFF. The DNA of the CDR3 is TGTGCCATCAATGCGGGAGGGGACACTGAAGCTTTCTTT.

J is TRBJ2-7 and V is TRBV4-2, with TRBD1 matching 9 bases. Unmatched junction bases numbered 9, after V lost 4 bases and J lost 5 bases. The CDR3 has 15 residues. Germline values: CDR1 LGHNA, CDR2 YNFKEQ. The CDR3 nucleotides are TGTGCCAGCAGCCCTGGACAGGGGTCTTTTCACGAGCAGTACTTC. It codes for CASSPGQGSFHEQYF.

This rearrangement joins TRBV19 to TRBJ1-3; D is perhaps TRBD1 (6 bases). V lost 3 bases to trimming and J lost 0 bases, with 15 bases between them. Germline CDR1 reads LNHDA; CDR2 reads SQIVND (reference sequence). The CDR3 runs to 17 residues. This CDR3 reads CASSIGNRAISGNTIYF. The CDR3 DNA is TGTGCCAGTAGTATTGGAAACAGGGCAATCTCTGGAAACACCATATATTTT.